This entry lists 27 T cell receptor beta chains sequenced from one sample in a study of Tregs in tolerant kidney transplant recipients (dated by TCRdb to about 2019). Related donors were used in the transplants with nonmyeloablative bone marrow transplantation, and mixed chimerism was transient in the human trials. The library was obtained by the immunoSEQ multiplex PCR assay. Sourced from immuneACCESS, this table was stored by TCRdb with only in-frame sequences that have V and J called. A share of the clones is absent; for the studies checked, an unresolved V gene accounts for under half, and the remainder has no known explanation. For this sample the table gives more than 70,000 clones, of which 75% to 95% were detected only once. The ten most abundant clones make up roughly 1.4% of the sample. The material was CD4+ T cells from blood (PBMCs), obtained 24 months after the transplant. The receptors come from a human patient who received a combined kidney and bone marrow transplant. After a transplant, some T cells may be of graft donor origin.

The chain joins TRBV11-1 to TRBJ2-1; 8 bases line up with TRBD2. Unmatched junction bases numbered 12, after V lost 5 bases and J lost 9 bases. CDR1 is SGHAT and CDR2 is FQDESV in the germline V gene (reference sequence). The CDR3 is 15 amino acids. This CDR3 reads CASSLSGTRESEQFF. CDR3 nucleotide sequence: TGTGCCAGCAGCCTATCCGGGACTAGGGAGAGTGAGCAGTTCTTC.

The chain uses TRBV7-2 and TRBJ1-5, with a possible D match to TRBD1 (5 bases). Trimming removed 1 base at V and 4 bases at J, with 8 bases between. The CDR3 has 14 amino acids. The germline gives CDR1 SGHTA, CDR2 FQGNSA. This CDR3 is CASSLVRGNQPQHF. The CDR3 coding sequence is TGTGCCAGCAGCTTAGTGCGGGGGAATCAGCCCCAGCATTTT.

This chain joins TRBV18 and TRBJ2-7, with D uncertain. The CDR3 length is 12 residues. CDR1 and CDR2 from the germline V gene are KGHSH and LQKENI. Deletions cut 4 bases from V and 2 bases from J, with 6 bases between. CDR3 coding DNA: TGTGCCAGCTCACTATATACCTACGAGCAGTACTTC. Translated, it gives CASSLYTYEQYF.

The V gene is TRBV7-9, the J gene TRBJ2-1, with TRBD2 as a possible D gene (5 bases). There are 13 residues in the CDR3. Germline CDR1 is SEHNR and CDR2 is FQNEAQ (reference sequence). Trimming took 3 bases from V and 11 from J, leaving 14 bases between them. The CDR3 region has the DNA TGTGCCAGCAGCTTTACTAGAATCACGCAGCAGTTCTTC. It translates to CASSFTRITQQFF.

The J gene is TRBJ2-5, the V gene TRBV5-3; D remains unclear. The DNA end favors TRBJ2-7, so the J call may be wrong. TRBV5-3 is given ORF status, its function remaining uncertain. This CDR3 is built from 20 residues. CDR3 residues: CARSLERPKESAIPPYEQYF. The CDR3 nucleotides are TGTGCCAGAAGCTTGGAACGCCCCAAGGAGTCAGCGATCCCCCCCTACGAGCAGTACTTC.

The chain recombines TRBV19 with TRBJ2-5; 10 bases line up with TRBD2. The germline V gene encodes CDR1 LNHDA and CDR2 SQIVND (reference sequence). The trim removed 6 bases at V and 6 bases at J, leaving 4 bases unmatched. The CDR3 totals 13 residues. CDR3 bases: TGTGCCAGTAGAGGGACTAGCGTACAGACCCAGTACTTC. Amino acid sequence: CASRGTSVQTQYF.

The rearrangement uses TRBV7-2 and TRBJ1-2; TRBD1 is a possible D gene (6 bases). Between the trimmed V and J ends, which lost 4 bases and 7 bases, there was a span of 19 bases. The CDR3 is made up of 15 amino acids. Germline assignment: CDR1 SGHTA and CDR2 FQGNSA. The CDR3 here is CASSSPGARGTGYTF. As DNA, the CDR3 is TGTGCCAGCAGCTCGCCGGGGGCGCGGGGGACTGGCTACACCTTC. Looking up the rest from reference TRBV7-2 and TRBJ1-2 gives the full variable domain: GAGVSQSPSNKVTEKGKDVELRCDPISGHTALYWYRQSLGQGLEFLIYFQGNSAPDKSGLPSDRFSAERTGGSVSTLTIQRTQQEDSAVYLCASSSPGARGTGYTFGSGTRLTVV.

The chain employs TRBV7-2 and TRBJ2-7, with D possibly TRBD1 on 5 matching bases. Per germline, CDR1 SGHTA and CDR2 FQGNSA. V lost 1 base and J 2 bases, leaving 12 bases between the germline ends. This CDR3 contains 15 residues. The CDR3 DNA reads TGTGCCAGCAGCTTAGAGGCAGGGAAACCCTACGAGCAGTACTTC. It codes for CASSLEAGKPYEQYF. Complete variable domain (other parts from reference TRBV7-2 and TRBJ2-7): GAGVSQSPSNKVTEKGKDVELRCDPISGHTALYWYRQSLGQGLEFLIYFQGNSAPDKSGLPSDRFSAERTGGSVSTLTIQRTQQEDSAVYLCASSLEAGKPYEQYFGPGTRLTVT.

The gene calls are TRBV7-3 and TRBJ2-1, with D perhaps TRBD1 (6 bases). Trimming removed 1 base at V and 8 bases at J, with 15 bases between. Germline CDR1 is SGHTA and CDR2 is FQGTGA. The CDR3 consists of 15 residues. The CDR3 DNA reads TGTGCCAGCAGCTTAAAGAACGACAGGTTCGATGAGCAGTTCTTC. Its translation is CASSLKNDRFDEQFF.

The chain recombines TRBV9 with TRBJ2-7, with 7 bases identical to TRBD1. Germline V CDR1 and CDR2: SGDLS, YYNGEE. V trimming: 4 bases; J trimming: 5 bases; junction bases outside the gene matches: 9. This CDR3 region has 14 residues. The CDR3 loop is CASSSDRAWDEQYF. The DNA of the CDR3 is TGTGCCAGCAGCTCCGACAGGGCTTGGGACGAGCAGTACTTC.

The CDR3 is CSVVAGTTYNEQFF. The DNA of the CDR3 is TGCAGCGTTGTCGCCGGGACTACATACAATGAGCAGTTCTTC. The J gene is TRBJ2-1, the V gene TRBV29-1, with TRBD2 matching 7 bases. Germline trimming cut 4 bases from V and 4 bases from J; bases unmatched to any gene: 7. The CDR3 spans 14 residues. The germline CDR1 and CDR2 sequences are SQVTM and ANQGSEA.

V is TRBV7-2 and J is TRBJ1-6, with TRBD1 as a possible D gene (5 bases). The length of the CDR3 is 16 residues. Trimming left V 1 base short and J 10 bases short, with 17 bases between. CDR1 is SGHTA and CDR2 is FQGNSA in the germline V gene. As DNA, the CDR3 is TGTGCCAGCAGCTTAGGGGGAGGCAGGGTTAACTCACCCCTCCACTTT. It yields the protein CASSLGGGRVNSPLHF. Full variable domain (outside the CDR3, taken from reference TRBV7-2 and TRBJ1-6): GAGVSQSPSNKVTEKGKDVELRCDPISGHTALYWYRQSLGQGLEFLIYFQGNSAPDKSGLPSDRFSAERTGGSVSTLTIQRTQQEDSAVYLCASSLGGGRVNSPLHFGNGTRLTVT.

CDR3 nucleotides: TGTGCCAGCAGCATTCGGACTAGTGCAGATACGCAGTATTTT. Translating gives CASSIRTSADTQYF. The chain links TRBV11-3 to TRBJ2-3; 7 bases map to TRBD2. The V gene end was trimmed by 5 bases and the J gene end by 4 bases; junction bases not matched to a gene: 6. CDR1 SGHNT and CDR2 YENEEA come from the germline V gene. The CDR3 length is 14 residues.

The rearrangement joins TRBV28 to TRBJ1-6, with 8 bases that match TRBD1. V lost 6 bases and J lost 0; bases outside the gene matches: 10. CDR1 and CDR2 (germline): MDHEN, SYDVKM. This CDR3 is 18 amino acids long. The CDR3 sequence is CASSYPRQGSSYNSPLHF. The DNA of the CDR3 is TGTGCCAGCAGCTATCCCCGACAGGGGAGCTCCTATAATTCACCCCTCCACTTT.

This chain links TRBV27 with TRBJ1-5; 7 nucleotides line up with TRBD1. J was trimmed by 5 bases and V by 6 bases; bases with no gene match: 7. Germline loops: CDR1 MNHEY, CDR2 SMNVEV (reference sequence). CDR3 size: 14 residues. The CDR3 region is CASSSSGGHQPQHF. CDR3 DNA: TGTGCCAGCAGCTCGTCAGGGGGACATCAGCCCCAGCATTTT.

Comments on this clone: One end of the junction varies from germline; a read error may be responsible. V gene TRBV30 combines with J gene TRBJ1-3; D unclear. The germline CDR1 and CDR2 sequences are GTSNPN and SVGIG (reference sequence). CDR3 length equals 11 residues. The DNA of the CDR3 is TGTGCCTGGAGTGAAATAGACACCGTATATTTT. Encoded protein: CAWSEIDTVYF.

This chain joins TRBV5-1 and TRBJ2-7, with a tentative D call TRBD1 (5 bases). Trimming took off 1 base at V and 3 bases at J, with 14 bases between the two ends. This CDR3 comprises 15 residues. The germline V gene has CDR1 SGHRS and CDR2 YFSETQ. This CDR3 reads CASSLTGTGGYEQYF. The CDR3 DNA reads TGCGCCAGCAGCTTGACAGGCACGGGTGGCTACGAGCAGTACTTC.

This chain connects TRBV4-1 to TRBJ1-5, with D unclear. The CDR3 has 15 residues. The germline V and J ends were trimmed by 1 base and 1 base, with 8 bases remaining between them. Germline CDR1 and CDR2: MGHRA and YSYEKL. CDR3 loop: CASSQVTPSNQPQHF. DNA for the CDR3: TGCGCCAGCAGCCAAGTGACACCGAGCAATCAGCCCCAGCATTTT.

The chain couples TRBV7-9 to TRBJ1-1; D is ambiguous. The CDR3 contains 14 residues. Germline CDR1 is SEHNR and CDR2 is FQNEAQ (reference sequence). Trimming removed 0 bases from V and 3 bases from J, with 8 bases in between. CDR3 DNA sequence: TGTGCCAGCAGCTTAGCGCTTGGAGACACTGAAGCTTTCTTT. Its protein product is CASSLALGDTEAFF.

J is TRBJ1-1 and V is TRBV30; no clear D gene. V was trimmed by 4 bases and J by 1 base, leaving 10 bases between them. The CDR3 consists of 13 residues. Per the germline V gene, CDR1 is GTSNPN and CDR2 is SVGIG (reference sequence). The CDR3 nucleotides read TGTGCCTGGAATCGGCGGGGGAACACTGAAGCTTTCTTT. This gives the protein CAWNRRGNTEAFF.

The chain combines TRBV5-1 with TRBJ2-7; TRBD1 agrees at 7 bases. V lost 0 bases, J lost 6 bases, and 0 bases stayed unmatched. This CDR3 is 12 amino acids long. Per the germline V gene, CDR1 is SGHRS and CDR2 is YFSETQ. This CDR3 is CASSLDRGEQYF. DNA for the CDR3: TGCGCCAGCAGCTTGGACAGGGGCGAGCAGTACTTC.

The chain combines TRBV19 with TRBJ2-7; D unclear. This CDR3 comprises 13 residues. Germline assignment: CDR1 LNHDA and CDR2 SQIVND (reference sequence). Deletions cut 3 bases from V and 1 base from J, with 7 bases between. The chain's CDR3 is CASSIVGSYEQYF. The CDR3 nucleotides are TGTGCCAGTAGTATCGTCGGTTCCTACGAGCAGTACTTC.

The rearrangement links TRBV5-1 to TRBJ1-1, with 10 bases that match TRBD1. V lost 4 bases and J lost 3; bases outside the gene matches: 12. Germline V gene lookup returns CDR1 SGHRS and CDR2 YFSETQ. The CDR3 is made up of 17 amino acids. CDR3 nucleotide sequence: TGCGCCAGCAGCCAGCCCCCCGGGACAGGGGTTGACACTGAAGCTTTCTTT. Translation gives CASSQPPGTGVDTEAFF.

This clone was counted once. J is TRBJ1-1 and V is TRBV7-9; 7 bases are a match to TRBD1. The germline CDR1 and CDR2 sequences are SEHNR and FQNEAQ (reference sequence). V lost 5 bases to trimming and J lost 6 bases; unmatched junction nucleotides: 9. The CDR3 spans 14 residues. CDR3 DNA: TGTGCCAGCAGCCGACAGGGTGTGAAGGCTGAAGCTTTCTTT. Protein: CASSRQGVKAEAFF.

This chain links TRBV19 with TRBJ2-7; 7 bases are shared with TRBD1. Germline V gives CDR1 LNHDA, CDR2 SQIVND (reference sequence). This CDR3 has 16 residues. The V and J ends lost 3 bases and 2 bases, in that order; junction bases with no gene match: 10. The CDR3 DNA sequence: TGTGCCAGTAGTATTACTATTCACAGGGGAACCTACGAGCAGTACTTC. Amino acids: CASSITIHRGTYEQYF.

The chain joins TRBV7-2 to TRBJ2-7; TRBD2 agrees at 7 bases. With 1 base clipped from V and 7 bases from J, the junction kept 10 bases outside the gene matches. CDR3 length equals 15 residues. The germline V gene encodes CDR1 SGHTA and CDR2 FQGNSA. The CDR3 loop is CASSLEGLNPWEQYF. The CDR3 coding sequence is TGTGCCAGCAGCTTAGAGGGACTAAACCCCTGGGAGCAGTACTTC.

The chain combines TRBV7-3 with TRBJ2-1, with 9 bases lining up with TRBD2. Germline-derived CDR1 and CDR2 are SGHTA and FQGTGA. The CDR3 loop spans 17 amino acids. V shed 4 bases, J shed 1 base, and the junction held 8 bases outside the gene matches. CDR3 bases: TGTGCCAGCAGCTCTCGTAGCGGGAGTTGGTCCTACAATGAGCAGTTCTTC. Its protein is CASSSRSGSWSYNEQFF. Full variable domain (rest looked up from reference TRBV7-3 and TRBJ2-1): GAGVSQTPSNKVTEKGKYVELRCDPISGHTALYWYRQSLGQGPEFLIYFQGTGAADDSGLPNDRFFAVRPEGSVSTLKIQRTERGDSAVYLCASSSRSGSWSYNEQFFGPGTRLTVL.